The T cell receptor beta chain described here comes from a study of T cell responses to AZD1222 COVID-19 vaccine. Overall study: Second-dose intervals near 4 or 12 weeks were combined.

As to this clone: What it binds is not known.

The germline CDR1 and CDR2 sequences are SGHNT and YENEEA. This CDR3 spans 15 amino acids. V gave up 5 bases and J gave up 5 bases, with 17 bases separating them. Using immunoSEQ multiplex PCR, the repertoire was profiled, and TCRdb retains in-frame clones only, with some absent. The sample shows about 120,000 clones, approximately 90% of them seen only once. General study points: Repertoires were obtained solely post-peak T cell response.

Sequencing was performed on peripheral blood, taken on day 0 of AZD1222 vaccination. This chain links TRBV11-3 with TRBJ2-3; weak D call: TRBD1 (5 bases). The clonotype comes from an adult in good health. This chain's CDR3 is CASSPYGAPRDTQYF. CDR3 in DNA: TGTGCCAGCAGCCCGTATGGGGCCCCGAGAGATACGCAGTATTTT.